This is a list of T cell receptor beta chains from one sample in a study of blood T cells in healthy people across ages. TCRdb passed the 5' RACE reads through MiXCR, listing each CDR3 protein once. In the table there are just over 800,000 distinct CDR3 sequences, under 80% of which are singletons. Sequencing was performed on blood. These receptors were collected from a young man in good health. The conserved cysteine and the conserved F or W are not part of the CDR3 here. Fields, in order: V gene, CDR3 protein.

V: TRBV6-2/TRBV6-3; CDR3: ASRSGHLNQPQH
V: TRBV6-5; CDR3: ASSTGTGSYEQY
V: TRBV14; CDR3: ASSQEGGTAYTEAF
V: TRBV7-9; CDR3: ASSAGTANLQETQY
V: TRBV2; CDR3: ATTAESGNQPQH
V: TRBV3-1; CDR3: ASSQDYFGYT
V: TRBV4-1; CDR3: ASSFRSDREDPGELF
V: TRBV2; CDR3: ASKIYVDHGYT
V: TRBV6-5; CDR3: ASSYSGGNSYNEQF
V: TRBV9; CDR3: ASSVSGGGAETQY
V: TRBV12-3/TRBV12-4; CDR3: ASSSGLASYEQY
V: TRBV6-1; CDR3: ASSEAVDSTNGYT
V: TRBV6-2/TRBV6-3; CDR3: ASSYYLGGSYGYT
V: TRBV5-1; CDR3: ASSLEAGITEAF
V: TRBV20-1; CDR3: GARFSEGQGLNIQY
V: TRBV13; CDR3: ASSLRRQYQETQY